These 26 T cell receptor beta chains came from one sample sequenced in a study of response to subunit inactivated influenza vaccine. TCRdb fed the RT-PCR reads into MiXCR, producing one record per CDR3 protein. The sample contains around 300,000 distinct CDR3 sequences, 20% to 25% of which appear only once. Sequencing was performed on PBMCs from blood, taken approximately 20 months after vaccination. These receptors were collected from a man between 50 and 75 years old who received an inactivated influenza vaccine.

This chain links TRBV4-1 with TRBJ2-7; 8 bases are a match to TRBD2. Per germline, CDR1 MGHRA and CDR2 YSYEKL. The V and J ends lost 3 bases and 0 bases, in that order; junction bases with no gene match: 4. This CDR3 contains 15 residues. CDR3 loop: CASSHQLAVSYEQYF. For the CDR3, the DNA is TGCGCCAGCAGCCACCAACTAGCGGTCTCCTACGAGCAGTACTTC.

The CDR3 coding sequence is TGTGCCGCCCATCCGGGACAGGGGAGTACAGATACGCAGTATTTT. Its protein product is CAAHPGQGSTDTQYF. This rearrangement joins TRBV10-3 to TRBJ2-3, with 10 bases identical to TRBD1. The CDR3 consists of 15 residues. The V segment lost 11 bases and the J segment 3 bases; nucleotides outside the gene matches: 11. Per the germline V gene, CDR1 is ENHRY and CDR2 is SYGVKD.

The rearrangement joins TRBV28 to TRBJ1-5; D uncertain. V was shortened by 2 bases and J by 3 bases, with 11 bases between the two germline ends. The V gene's germline CDR1 is MDHEN and CDR2 SYDVKM. The CDR3 sequence is 15 residues long. The CDR3 nucleotides read TGTGCCAGCAGTTTACAACTGGGAGACAATCAGCCCCAGCATTTT. Its translation: CASSLQLGDNQPQHF.

The V and J genes are TRBV12-3 or TRBV12-4 and TRBJ2-1; the match to TRBD2 covers 9 bases. The trim removed 5 bases at V and 0 bases at J, leaving 5 bases unmatched. The CDR3 is made up of 16 amino acids. The CDR3 region is CASSPLAGSSYNEQFF. CDR3 in DNA: TGTGCCAGCAGTCCCCTAGCGGGGTCCTCCTACAATGAGCAGTTCTTC.

This clonotype showed up just a few times. The CDR3 DNA is TGTGCCAGCAGTCACCCCCGGGACAGGTGGGGGAATGAGCAGTTCTTC. It specifies CASSHPRDRWGNEQFF. This chain joins TRBV6-5 and TRBJ2-1, with 8 bases aligning to TRBD1. After removal of 5 bases from V and 7 bases from J, the junction contained 13 bases not matched to a gene. This CDR3 comprises 16 residues. The germline V gene encodes CDR1 MNHEY and CDR2 SVGAGI.

The chain is built from TRBV28 and TRBJ2-4; D is perhaps TRBD1 or TRBD2 (6 bases each). Between the trimmed V and J ends, which lost 6 bases and 9 bases, there was a span of 12 bases. This CDR3 comprises 12 residues. Germline V gene data show CDR1 as MDHEN and CDR2 as SYDVKM. CDR3 DNA: TGTGCCAGCAGCCCCAAGGGGGGCATTCAGTACTTC. Protein: CASSPKGGIQYF. The whole variable domain, remainder taken from reference TRBV28 and TRBJ2-4, is DVKVTQSSRYLVKRTGEKVFLECVQDMDHENMFWYRQDPGLGLRLIYFSYDVKMKEKGDIPEGYSVSREKKERFSLILESASTNQTSMYLCASSPKGGIQYFGAGTRLSVL.

This chain links TRBV10-3 with TRBJ2-5, with D tentatively TRBD1 (6 bases). Trimming shortened V by 11 bases and J by 2 bases, and 18 bases separated the two germline ends. This CDR3 has 14 residues. CDR1 ENHRY and CDR2 SYGVKD come from the germline V gene. CDR3 protein: CASRGGGLQETQYF. Here the CDR3 DNA reads TGTGCCTCCAGAGGGGGTGGGTTGCAAGAGACCCAGTACTTC.

This clonotype occurred a few times. V and J are TRBV5-1 and TRBJ2-2, with 10 bases that match TRBD1. The CDR3 covers 15 residues. The V gene's germline CDR1 is SGHRS and CDR2 YFSETQ. V shed 4 bases and J 5 bases; nucleotides not matched to a gene: 5. The CDR3 region is CASSPWDRGTGELFF. DNA of the CDR3: TGCGCCAGCAGCCCCTGGGACAGGGGAACCGGGGAGCTGTTTTTT.

This clonotype has a handful of counts. This chain joins TRBV12-3 or TRBV12-4 and TRBJ1-2; D is unclear. V shed 6 bases and J shed 3 bases, with 17 bases lying between them. The CDR3 sequence is 15 residues long. The CDR3 sequence is CASRPNVGFDYGYTF. The DNA for the CDR3 is TGTGCCAGCAGGCCAAACGTGGGATTTGACTATGGCTACACCTTC.

This rearrangement joins TRBV6-5 to TRBJ2-1; D assignment may be TRBD1 or TRBD2 (5 bases each). This CDR3 contains 16 residues. Trimming left V 4 bases short and J 0 bases short, with 13 bases between. Germline CDR1 is MNHEY and CDR2 is SVGAGI. DNA of the CDR3: TGTGCCAGCAGTTCCCCCGGGGCGAGCTCCTACAATGAGCAGTTCTTC. Its protein is CASSSPGASSYNEQFF.

The chain combines TRBV6-1 with TRBJ2-7; unclear D gene. Germline loops: CDR1 MNHNS, CDR2 SASEGT. Trimming took 3 bases from V and 1 from J, leaving 10 bases between them. CDR3 length equals 14 residues. In nucleotides, the CDR3 is TGTGCCAGCAGTGACTGGGTAGATTCCTACGAGCAGTACTTC. Its protein product is CASSDWVDSYEQYF.

CDR3 nucleotide sequence: TGCAGCGTTGTGACCCAGGGTATTGGCAATCAGCCCCAGCATTTT. This encodes CSVVTQGIGNQPQHF. This chain joins TRBV29-1 and TRBJ1-5; D is possibly TRBD1 (5 bases). CDR1 is SQVTM, CDR2 ANQGSEA, per germline. CDR3 size: 15 residues. Between the trimmed V and J ends, which lost 4 bases and 2 bases, there was a span of 15 bases.

For the CDR3, the DNA is TGTGCCAGCAGCAAGATGACCGGGACAGGGCGTGAAAAACTGTTTTTT. This translates into CASSKMTGTGREKLFF. V is TRBV5-6 and J is TRBJ1-4; 9 bases line up with TRBD1. The length of the CDR3 is 16 residues. Germline assignment: CDR1 SGHDT and CDR2 YYEEEE. Trimming cost V 4 bases and J 7 bases; bases outside gene matches: 11.

There are many counts of this clonotype. The chain couples TRBV7-2 to TRBJ1-1, with D possibly matching TRBD1 (6 bases). The germline V gene encodes CDR1 SGHTA and CDR2 FQGNSA. The CDR3 has 14 residues. Trimming removed 7 bases from V and 1 base from J, with 13 bases in between. CDR3 residues: CASTQDSQNTEAFF. The CDR3 DNA sequence: TGTGCCAGCACCCAGGACAGTCAGAACACTGAAGCTTTCTTT.

The sample holds a few counts of this clonotype. The rearrangement joins TRBV3-1 to TRBJ2-4; TRBD1 matches at 7 bases. CDR1 is LGHDT and CDR2 is YNNKEL in the germline V gene (reference sequence). This CDR3 region has 17 residues. V trimming: 3 bases; J trimming: 0 bases; junction bases outside the gene matches: 8. The DNA for the CDR3 is TGTGCCAGCAGCCACTCTGACAGGGCTCTAGCCAAAAACATTCAGTACTTC. It yields the protein CASSHSDRALAKNIQYF.

This clonotype was seen a handful of times. The chain couples TRBV20-1 to TRBJ1-2; unclear D gene. Germline V gene data show CDR1 as DFQATT and CDR2 as SNEGSKA (reference sequence). Trimming pared 3 bases from V and 2 bases from J, leaving 13 bases between. The CDR3 loop spans 14 amino acids. The CDR3 loop reads CSASEPPANYGYTF. The CDR3 DNA reads TGCAGTGCTAGTGAGCCCCCCGCGAACTATGGCTACACCTTC.

CDR3 in amino acids: CSARGTSGRHTDTQYF. For the CDR3, the DNA is TGCAGTGCTAGAGGGACTAGCGGGCGACACACAGATACGCAGTATTTT. The chain couples TRBV20-1 to TRBJ2-3, with TRBD2 matching over 11 bases. The CDR3 loop spans 16 amino acids. The germline CDR1 and CDR2 sequences are DFQATT and SNEGSKA (reference sequence). V gave up 1 base and J gave up 2 bases; unmatched junction bases: 5.

The gene calls are TRBV12-3 or TRBV12-4 and TRBJ2-5, with 9 bases lining up with TRBD1. Trimming took 6 bases from V and 5 from J; bases not matched to a gene: 10. The CDR3 has 15 amino acids. The CDR3: CASRGGQGLVETQYF. The CDR3 DNA is TGTGCCAGCAGGGGGGGACAGGGTCTTGTCGAGACCCAGTACTTC.

This clonotype came up a few times. This chain joins TRBV18 and TRBJ2-1; D unresolved. The CDR3 runs 14 residues. Germline V gene sequence: CDR1 KGHSH, CDR2 LQKENI. V dropped 2 bases and J dropped 5 bases, with 10 bases sitting between them. CDR3 DNA sequence: TGTGCCAGCTCACCAGGCAGGCCCAACAATGAGCAGTTCTTC. It translates to CASSPGRPNNEQFF.

V is TRBV4-1 and J is TRBJ1-3; TRBD1 matches at 8 bases. The germline CDR1 and CDR2 sequences are MGHRA and YSYEKL. The CDR3 is 18 amino acids. J gave up 2 bases and V 0 bases, and 9 bases lay outside the gene matches. The CDR3 DNA reads TGCGCCAGCAGCCAAGAACCGTCAGGACAGGGACCTGGAAACACCATATATTTT. It is translated as CASSQEPSGQGPGNTIYF.

This sequence joins TRBV25-1 and TRBJ1-5; perhaps TRBD1 as D (6 bases). This CDR3 region has 14 residues. Per the germline V gene, CDR1 is MGHDK and CDR2 is SYGVNS. V lost 6 bases and J 7 bases, leaving 16 bases between the germline ends. The CDR3 region has the DNA TGTGCCAGCAGCGCCGGGGGCGCACAGCAGCCCCAGCATTTT. It translates to CASSAGGAQQPQHF.

The genes are TRBV10-3 and TRBJ2-7; D not certain. Trimming pared 0 bases from V and 5 bases from J, leaving 11 bases between. The V gene's germline CDR1 is ENHRY and CDR2 SYGVKD. The length of the CDR3 is 14 residues. CDR3 loop: CAISESRRFDEQYF. The CDR3 DNA is TGTGCCATCAGTGAGTCTAGGCGCTTCGACGAGCAGTACTTC.

The rearrangement joins TRBV6-4 to TRBJ1-5; tentative D call: TRBD1 (6 bases). The germline CDR1 and CDR2 sequences are MRHNA and SNTAGT. The CDR3 is made up of 16 amino acids. V gave up 4 bases and J gave up 2 bases, with 15 bases separating them. The DNA for the CDR3 is TGTGCCAGCAGTGGGGTCCAGGGGAGGGGCAATCAGCCCCAGCATTTT. Protein sequence: CASSGVQGRGNQPQHF.

This clonotype has just a few counts. The V and J genes are TRBV9 and TRBJ2-3, with D perhaps matching TRBD2 (6 bases). Trimming removed 0 bases at V and 4 bases at J, with 15 bases between. The length of the CDR3 is 16 residues. Germline V gene sequence: CDR1 SGDLS, CDR2 YYNGEE. Here the CDR3 reads CASSVGVGGGPDTQYF. The CDR3 nucleotides read TGTGCCAGCAGCGTAGGCGTGGGAGGAGGCCCAGATACGCAGTATTTT.

The gene calls are TRBV5-1 and TRBJ2-2, with D uncertain. The CDR3 consists of 17 residues. V lost 4 bases and J 6 bases, leaving 22 bases between the germline ends. The germline V gene has CDR1 SGHRS and CDR2 YFSETQ. The CDR3 protein is CASSPRSRVVDPGELFF. The CDR3 DNA is TGCGCCAGCAGCCCACGGAGTAGGGTCGTGGACCCCGGGGAGCTGTTTTTT. Drawing the rest from reference TRBV5-1 and TRBJ2-2, the complete variable domain is KAGVTQTPRYLIKTRGQQVTLSCSPISGHRSVSWYQQTPGQGLQFLFEYFSETQRNKGNFPGRFSGRQFSNSRSEMNVSTLELGDSALYLCASSPRSRVVDPGELFFGEGSRLTVL.

The chain couples TRBV11-2 to TRBJ1-4; no definite D call. The ends were cut back, 1 base at V and 2 bases at J, with 5 bases in the middle. This CDR3 comprises 14 residues. Germline V CDR1 and CDR2: SGHAT, FQNNGV. CDR3 amino acids: CASSLARTNEKLFF. Here the CDR3 DNA reads TGTGCCAGCAGCTTAGCTCGGACTAATGAAAAACTGTTTTTT.